This T cell receptor (beta chain) was sequenced during a study of blood T cell repertoires in COVID-19. Study overall: COVID-19 samples, acute and convalescent, were from the United States, Italy and Spain. The analysed material was cDNA or gDNA that came from T cells, B-cell-depleted T cells, or PBMCs.

Study processing details: Reference gene primer amplification gave estimated nucleated cell counts. Clones were read by immunoSEQ multiplex PCR, and TCRdb kept only the in-frame ones, dropping some. The V and J calls and the clone size are those of that table, but D and trimming were determined from the DNA. The table records 180,000 or so clones, 65% to 90% of them present only once. This TCR derives from a man in his fifties or sixties with acute or convalescent COVID-19. Material: peripheral blood.

The CDR3 DNA reads TGTGCCAGCAGCGTAGTTGGCGGGATTAACACCGGGGAGCTGTTTTTT. It translates to CASSVVGGINTGELFF. The gene calls are TRBV9 and TRBJ2-2, with TRBD2 as a possible D gene (6 bases). Germline values: CDR1 SGDLS, CDR2 YYNGEE. The CDR3 loop spans 16 amino acids. V was clipped by 0 bases and J by 2 bases, with 11 bases between them.